This is a list of T cell receptor beta chains from one sample in a study of blood T cell repertoires in COVID-19. Sequenced by immunoSEQ multiplex PCR; TCRdb stores in-frame clones only, minus some. The data show 250,000 or so clones, with about nine tenths seen just once and over 3.5% held by the top ten. The source material was PBMCs or T cells enriched from blood (not recorded which). Receptor source: a woman aged 25 to 45 with acute COVID-19. The CDR3 runs from the conserved cysteine through the conserved F or W. Fields, in order: D gene, J gene, V gene, clone size, CDR3 DNA, CDR3 protein. D genes are given only for firm matches. Clone sizes are given selectively: once, few, many, or a class where the clone is expanded.

d_call: -
j_call: TRBJ1-1
v_call: TRBV25-1
clone_size: -
cdr3_nt: TGTGCCAGCAGTGGGGAGGGCATGAACACTGAAGCTTTCTTT
cdr3_aa: CASSGEGMNTEAFF

d_call: -
j_call: TRBJ1-1
v_call: TRBV3-1/TRBV3-2
clone_size: -
cdr3_nt: TGTGCCAGCAGCTACGGGGGGACGAACACTGAAGCTTTCTTT
cdr3_aa: CASSYGGTNTEAFF

d_call: TRBD2
j_call: TRBJ2-7
v_call: TRBV10-3
clone_size: -
cdr3_nt: TGTGCCATCAGTGAGGGAGTAGCGGGAAGCTACGAGCAGTACTTC
cdr3_aa: CAISEGVAGSYEQYF

d_call: TRBD2
j_call: TRBJ2-1
v_call: TRBV24-1
clone_size: once
cdr3_nt: TGTGCCACCAGTGACCCTACTAGCGGGGACCACAATGAGCAGTTCTTC
cdr3_aa: CATSDPTSGDHNEQFF

d_call: -
j_call: TRBJ1-2
v_call: TRBV7-2
clone_size: -
cdr3_nt: TGTGCCAGCAGCCTAAACAGAGACTACACCTTC
cdr3_aa: CASSLNRDYTF

d_call: -
j_call: TRBJ2-1
v_call: TRBV30
clone_size: -
cdr3_nt: TGTGCCTGGAAGAGTTACAATGAGCAGTTCTTC
cdr3_aa: CAWKSYNEQFF

d_call: -
j_call: TRBJ2-4
v_call: TRBV4-3
clone_size: -
cdr3_nt: TGCGCCAGCAGCCAAGATCTGCGCCCTGAAAACATTCAGTACTTC
cdr3_aa: CASSQDLRPENIQYF

d_call: TRBD2
j_call: TRBJ2-1
v_call: TRBV18
clone_size: -
cdr3_nt: TGTGCCAGCTCACCCGGGACTAGCGGGAGTTTCTACAATGAGCAGTTCTTC
cdr3_aa: CASSPGTSGSFYNEQFF

d_call: TRBD1
j_call: TRBJ1-4
v_call: TRBV19
clone_size: -
cdr3_nt: TGTGCCAGTAGTATCGGGACAGGGGATGAAAAACTGTTTTTT
cdr3_aa: CASSIGTGDEKLFF

d_call: TRBD2
j_call: TRBJ2-7
v_call: TRBV28
clone_size: -
cdr3_nt: TGTGCCAGCACCGGCGGGGAGGGCTCCTACGAGCAGTACTTC
cdr3_aa: CASTGGEGSYEQYF

d_call: -
j_call: TRBJ1-1
v_call: TRBV30
clone_size: -
cdr3_nt: TGTGCCTGGAGTGTTTCGGGGGCTGAAGCTTTCTTT
cdr3_aa: CAWSVSGAEAFF

d_call: TRBD1
j_call: TRBJ2-4
v_call: TRBV2
clone_size: -
cdr3_nt: TGTGCCAGCAGTGGATTACCGGGACAGGGGTCCATTCAGTACTTC
cdr3_aa: CASSGLPGQGSIQYF

d_call: -
j_call: TRBJ2-3
v_call: TRBV7-9
clone_size: -
cdr3_nt: TGTGCCAGCAGCTTAGAAGCGAGGCAGTATTTT
cdr3_aa: CASSLEARQYF

d_call: TRBD1
j_call: TRBJ1-2
v_call: TRBV19
clone_size: -
cdr3_nt: TGTGCCAGTAGTACCCAAATACAGGGGGCGGATAACTATGGCTACACCTTC
cdr3_aa: CASSTQIQGADNYGYTF

d_call: -
j_call: TRBJ1-4
v_call: TRBV4-1
clone_size: -
cdr3_nt: TGCGCCAGCAGCCAAGGACAACGCGGGGCTAATGAAAAACTGTTTTTT
cdr3_aa: CASSQGQRGANEKLFF

d_call: TRBD1
j_call: TRBJ2-7
v_call: TRBV11-2
clone_size: once
cdr3_nt: TGTGCCAGCAGCGAATCCCCCGCCGGGACAGGATACTACGAGCAGTACTTC
cdr3_aa: CASSESPAGTGYYEQYF

d_call: -
j_call: TRBJ1-2
v_call: TRBV28
clone_size: -
cdr3_nt: TGTGCCAGCAGTTTAGAGGCAGGGAATGGCTACACCTTC
cdr3_aa: CASSLEAGNGYTF